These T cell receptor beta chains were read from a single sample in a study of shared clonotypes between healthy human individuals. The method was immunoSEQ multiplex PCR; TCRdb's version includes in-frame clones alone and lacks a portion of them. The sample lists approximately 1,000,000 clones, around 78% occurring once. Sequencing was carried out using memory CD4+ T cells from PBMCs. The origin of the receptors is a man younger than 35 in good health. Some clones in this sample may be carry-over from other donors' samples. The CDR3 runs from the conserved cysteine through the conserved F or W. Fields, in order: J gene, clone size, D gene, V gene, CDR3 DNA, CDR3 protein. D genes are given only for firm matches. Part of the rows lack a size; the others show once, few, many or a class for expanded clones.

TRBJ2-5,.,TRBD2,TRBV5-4,TGTGCCAGCAGCTTCGGTACTGCTAGCGGGAGGGAGACCCAGTACTTC,CASSFGTASGRETQYF
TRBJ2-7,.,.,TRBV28,TGTGCCAGCAGTTCGTACAGGGGGGGCCCTTACGAGCAGTACTTC,CASSSYRGGPYEQYF
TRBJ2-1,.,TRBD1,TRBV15,TGTGCCACCAGCAGAGACAGGGGGCAAAGGGGGTCCTACAATGAGCAGTTCTTC,CATSRDRGQRGSYNEQFF
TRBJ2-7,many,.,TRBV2,TGTGCCAGCATTAGGGAAACAGCAACCTACGAGCAGTACTTC,CASIRETATYEQYF
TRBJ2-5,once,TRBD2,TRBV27,TGTGCCAGCAGCTCCCTAGCGGGAGGGCCTGAGACCCAGTACTTC,CASSSLAGGPETQYF
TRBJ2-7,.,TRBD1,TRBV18,TGTGCCAGCTCACAGCGACAGGGGGAAGGCCACGAGCAGTACTTC,CASSQRQGEGHEQYF
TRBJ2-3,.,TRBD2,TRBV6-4,TGTGCCAGCATCCCCTCCCACTTACTAGCGGATCGAAGGGATACGCAGTATTTT,CASIPSHLLADRRDTQYF
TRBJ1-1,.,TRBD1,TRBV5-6,TGTGCCAGCAGCCGTAGGGACAGCCGAAGGACTGAAGCTTTCTTT,CASSRRDSRRTEAFF
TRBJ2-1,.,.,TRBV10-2,TGCGCCAGCAGTGAGGACAATATGTCCTACAATGAGCAGTTCTTC,CASSEDNMSYNEQFF
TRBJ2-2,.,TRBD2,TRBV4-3,TGCGCCAGCAGCCAGGGTGGGTTAGCGGGATTGGCGAACACCGGGGAGCTGTTTTTT,CASSQGGLAGLANTGELFF
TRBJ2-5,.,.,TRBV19,TGTGCCAGTAGTATATTGGGGCAAGAGACCCAGTACTTC,CASSILGQETQYF
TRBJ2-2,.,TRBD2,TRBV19,TGTGCCAGTAGTCTAGCGGGAGGGGGCTTTTGGGTCGGGGAGCTGTTTTTT,CASSLAGGGFWVGELFF
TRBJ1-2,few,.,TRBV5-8,TGTGCCAGCAGCCCCCGAGAGGGTGGTTATGGCTACACCTTC,CASSPREGGYGYTF
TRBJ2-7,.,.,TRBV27,TGTGCCAGTTCGAAGAACGCCGGGCAGGGAGCCTACGAGCAGTACTTC,CASSKNAGQGAYEQYF
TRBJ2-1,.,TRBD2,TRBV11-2,TGTGCCAGCAGCTCCCTAGCGGGGAGAGGAATTGAGCAGTTCTTC,CASSSLAGRGIEQFF
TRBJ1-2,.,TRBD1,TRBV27,TGTGCCAGCAGTTTATCGTCCGGACAGGGTTTCTATGGCTACACCTTC,CASSLSSGQGFYGYTF
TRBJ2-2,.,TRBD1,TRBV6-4,TGTGCCAGTTCCCCGGGACAGGGGAACACCGGGGAGCTGTTTTTT,CASSPGQGNTGELFF
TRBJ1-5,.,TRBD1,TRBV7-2,TGTGCCAGCAGCAGTAGGGACAGGGGGTATGGTCAGCCCCAGCATTTT,CASSSRDRGYGQPQHF
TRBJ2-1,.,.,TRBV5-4,TGTGCCAGCAGGCAAAGTTCCTACAATGAGCAGTTCTTC,CASRQSSYNEQFF
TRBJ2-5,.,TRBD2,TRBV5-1,TGCGCCAGCAGCTTGCCGCCTAGCGGGACTAGGGAGACCCAGTACTTC,CASSLPPSGTRETQYF
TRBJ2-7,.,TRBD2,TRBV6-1,TGTGCCAGCAGTGGCTTTCGGGGGGGGTTCAACGAGCAGTACTTC,CASSGFRGGFNEQYF
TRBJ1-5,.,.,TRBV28,TGTGCCAGCAGTTTACGGAATAGCAATCAGCCCCAGCATTTT,CASSLRNSNQPQHF
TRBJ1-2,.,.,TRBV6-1,TGTGCCAGCAGTCAGCTCAGGGAGGGCTACACCTTC,CASSQLREGYTF
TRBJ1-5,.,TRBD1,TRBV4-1,TGCGCCAGCAGCCTAAGACAGGGAGCAGGCAATCAGCCCCAGCATTTT,CASSLRQGAGNQPQHF
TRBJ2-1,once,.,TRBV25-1,TGTGCCACTCAGAAGGGCGGCTCCTACAATGAGCAGTTCTTC,CATQKGGSYNEQFF
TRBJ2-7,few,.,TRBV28,TGTGCCAGCAGTTTATCCGACTTACTTCAACTTCGGGGACCGAGCTACGAGCAGTACTTC,CASSLSDLLQLRGPSYEQYF
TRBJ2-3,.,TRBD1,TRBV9,TGTGCCAGCAGCGTAGTCCCTTACACAGGGGGCTTTACAGATACGCAGTATTTT,CASSVVPYTGGFTDTQYF
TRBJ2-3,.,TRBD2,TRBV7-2,TGTGCCAGCAGCCGACTAGCGAGCACAGATACGCAGTATTTT,CASSRLASTDTQYF
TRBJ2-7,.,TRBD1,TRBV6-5,TGTGCCAGCAGTTACTCCCGGGACAGTGGTGCCGAGCAGTACTTC,CASSYSRDSGAEQYF
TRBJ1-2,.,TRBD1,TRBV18,TGTGCCAGCTCACCCTCCGGACAGGGGATTGGCTACACCTTC,CASSPSGQGIGYTF
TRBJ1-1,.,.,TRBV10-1,TGCGCCAGCAGGGAAGCCATGAACACTGAAGCTTTCTTT,CASREAMNTEAFF
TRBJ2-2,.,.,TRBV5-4,TGTGCCAGCAGTTCCAACAGGGACCGCACCGGGGAGCTGTTTTTT,CASSSNRDRTGELFF
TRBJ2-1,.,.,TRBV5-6,TGTGCCAGCAGCTTGGGGGTGGGGTCCTACAATGAGCAGTTCTTC,CASSLGVGSYNEQFF
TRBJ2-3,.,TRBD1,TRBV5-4,TGTGCCAGCAGCTTGGGGACAGGCCCAGATACGCAGTATTTT,CASSLGTGPDTQYF
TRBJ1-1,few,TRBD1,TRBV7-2,TGTGCCAGCAGCGCCGGACAGGACACTGAAGCTTTCTTT,CASSAGQDTEAFF
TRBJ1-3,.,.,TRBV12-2,TGTGCAAGTCGCTTAATGGTAGAGGGGGACAGGGGGTCCTCTGGAAACACCATATATTTT,CASRLMVEGDRGSSGNTIYF
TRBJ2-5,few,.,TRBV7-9,TGTGCCAGCAGCCGACAAGAGACCCAGTACTTC,CASSRQETQYF
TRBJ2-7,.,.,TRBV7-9,TGTGCCAGCAGCTCCCCCGTGGGAGCCCCGGGGACCTACGAGCAGTACTTC,CASSSPVGAPGTYEQYF
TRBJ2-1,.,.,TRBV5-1,TGCGCCAGCAGCTTGGGAACTAACAATGAGCAGTTCTTC,CASSLGTNNEQFF
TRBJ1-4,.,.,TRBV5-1,TGCGCCAGCAGCTTGGATGGCAGACAAGCAACTAATGAAAAACTGTTTTTT,CASSLDGRQATNEKLFF
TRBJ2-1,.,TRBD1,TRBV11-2,TGTGCCAGCAGCTCGGACGACAGGGTGAGGTTTAAGAAGTTCTTC,CASSSDDRVRFKKFF
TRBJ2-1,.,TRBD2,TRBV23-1,TGCGCCAGCAGTCACCCACCCGGGACTAGCGGGAATGACAATGAGCAGTTCTTC,CASSHPPGTSGNDNEQFF
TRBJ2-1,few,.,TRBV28,TGTGCCAGCAGTTTTCAGGGGCGGGGTCGTAATGAGCAGTTCTTC,CASSFQGRGRNEQFF
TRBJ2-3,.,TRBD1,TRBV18,TGTGCCAGCTCACCAAATTCCCCCGGGACAGGGGCATCAGATACGCAGTATTTT,CASSPNSPGTGASDTQYF
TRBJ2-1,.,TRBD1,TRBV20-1,TGCAGTGCTTCCCGACAGGGAGTTCCGCTCTTC,CSASRQGVPLF